The 2 T cell receptor beta chains in this list originate from one sample, sequenced in a study of blood T cell repertoires in COVID-19. Assay used: immunoSEQ multiplex PCR; TCRdb lists only in-frame clones, some missing. The sample holds more than 150,000 clones, about 89% seen once. Sequencing was done on a sample of peripheral blood. The receptors stem from a man aged 60-69 years with acute or convalescent COVID-19.

The genes are TRBV14 and TRBJ1-1; D gene uncertain. This CDR3 contains 13 residues. V gave up 3 bases and J gave up 2 bases, with 7 bases separating them. CDR1 and CDR2 (germline): SGHDN, FVKESK. The CDR3 nucleotides read TGTGCCAGCAGCCATCAGGAAAACACTGAAGCTTTCTTT. It codes for CASSHQENTEAFF.

The chain employs TRBV3-1 (or the pseudogene TRBV3-2) and TRBJ2-7; D remains unclear. The CDR3 runs to 14 residues. The V gene lost 3 bases and the J gene lost 2 bases, with 11 bases spanning the gap. Germline CDR1 LGHDT, CDR2 YNNKEL (reference sequence). The CDR3 here is CASSQSPVTYEQYF. The CDR3 nucleotides read TGTGCCAGCAGCCAGTCTCCGGTGACCTACGAGCAGTACTTC.